The 18 T cell receptor beta chains reported below all come from one sample, sequenced in a study of blood T cell repertoires in COVID-19. Profiling relied on immunoSEQ multiplex PCR, and the TCRdb table lists in-frame clones only, not all of them. The sample includes 110,000 to 150,000 clones, more than 70% of them seen just once. The sample was peripheral blood. All receptors derive from a woman aged 55 to 70 with acute or convalescent COVID-19.

The genes are TRBV2 and TRBJ2-5, with D uncertain. CDR1 is SNHLY, CDR2 FYNNEI, per germline. The CDR3 is 15 amino acids. V gave up 0 bases and J gave up 4 bases, with 12 bases separating them. The CDR3 DNA reads as TGTGCCAGCAGTGAAGCGCGGAGCGTCGGAGAGACCCAGTACTTC. Residues: CASSEARSVGETQYF.

The chain joins TRBV6-2 or TRBV6-3 to TRBJ2-2; TRBD1 aligns across 7 bases. The germline CDR1 and CDR2 sequences are MNHEY and SVGEGT. This CDR3 spans 18 amino acids. V dropped 4 bases and J dropped 0; count of bases not matched to a gene: 11. This chain's CDR3 is CASSSTRTGATNTGELFF. DNA for the CDR3: TGTGCCAGCAGTTCCACGAGGACAGGAGCCACGAACACCGGGGAGCTGTTTTTT.

V and J are TRBV28 and TRBJ2-2; 8 bases agree with TRBD2. Germline loops: CDR1 MDHEN, CDR2 SYDVKM. The CDR3 has 16 amino acids. With 5 bases clipped from V and 2 bases from J, the junction kept 7 bases outside the gene matches. This CDR3 is CASSPRGGPNTGELFF. CDR3 DNA sequence: TGTGCCAGCAGTCCTCGCGGGGGGCCTAACACCGGGGAGCTGTTTTTT.

The rearrangement uses TRBV3-1 (or the pseudogene TRBV3-2) and TRBJ2-1, with 9 positions matching TRBD1. With V trimmed by 4 bases and J by 4 bases, 5 bases remained unmatched. CDR1 is LGHDT, CDR2 YNNKEL, per germline (reference sequence). The CDR3 consists of 15 residues. CDR3 nucleotide sequence: TGTGCCAGCAGCCCCCGGGGACAGGGTTACAATGAGCAGTTCTTC. Translating gives CASSPRGQGYNEQFF.

The sample holds a few counts of this clone. This rearrangement joins TRBV7-8 to TRBJ2-2; TRBD1 matches at 12 bases. The CDR3 has 16 amino acids. Germline V gene lookup returns CDR1 SGHVS and CDR2 FQNEAQ. Unmatched junction bases numbered 6, after V lost 3 bases and J lost 7 bases. CDR3 nucleotides: TGTGCCAGCAGCTTCCCTGGGACAGGGGGCTTCGGGGAGCTGTTTTTT. This encodes CASSFPGTGGFGELFF. The full variable domain, rest sourced from reference TRBV7-8 and TRBJ2-2, is GAGVSQSPRYKVAKRGQDVALRCDPISGHVSLFWYQQALGQGPEFLTYFQNEAQLDKSGLPSDRFFAERPEGSVSTLKIQRTQQEDSAVYLCASSFPGTGGFGELFFGEGSRLTVL.

The CDR3: CASSIIGLGEQFF. The CDR3 DNA sequence: TGTGCCAGTAGTATTATCGGACTCGGCGAGCAGTTCTTC. This rearrangement joins TRBV19 to TRBJ2-1; tentative D call: TRBD2 (5 bases). CDR3 length: 13 amino acids. Trimming removed 3 bases from V and 10 bases from J, with 13 bases in between. Germline V gene data show CDR1 as LNHDA and CDR2 as SQIVND (reference sequence).

V gene TRBV11-2 combines with J gene TRBJ1-5; 8 nucleotides match TRBD1. With V trimmed by 5 bases and J by 6 bases, 9 bases remained unmatched. Germline-derived CDR1 and CDR2 are SGHAT and FQNNGV. The CDR3 consists of 15 residues. The CDR3 DNA sequence: TGTGCCAGCAGCCAGGACAGGGACGTAGGTCAGCCCCAGCATTTT. It encodes CASSQDRDVGQPQHF.

The chain uses TRBV28 and TRBJ2-7; 8 nucleotides line up with TRBD2. This CDR3 is built from 14 residues. CDR1 MDHEN and CDR2 SYDVKM come from the germline V gene. J was trimmed by 0 bases and V by 5 bases; bases with no gene match: 3. The CDR3 region is CASSGTRGSYEQYF. The CDR3 DNA is TGTGCCAGCAGTGGGACTAGAGGCTCCTACGAGCAGTACTTC.

The chain uses TRBV4-3 and TRBJ2-5; 7 nucleotides line up with TRBD1. CDR1 is LGHNA, CDR2 YSLEER, per germline. This CDR3 contains 15 residues. The V and J ends lost 5 bases and 5 bases, in that order; junction bases with no gene match: 11. Here the CDR3 reads CASSAQRGPWETQYF. DNA for the CDR3: TGCGCCAGCAGCGCGCAGAGGGGGCCATGGGAGACCCAGTACTTC.

This clone showed up just a few times. The chain has TRBV4-1 and TRBJ2-7, with 10 positions matching TRBD1. Losses at the gene ends were 3 bases for V and 4 bases for J; bases not matched to a gene: 6. This CDR3 region has 15 residues. The V gene's germline CDR1 is MGHRA and CDR2 YSYEKL. As DNA, the CDR3 is TGCGCCAGCAGCCATGCGCCGGGACAGGGGTACGAGCAGTACTTC. Its translation: CASSHAPGQGYEQYF.

The rearrangement links TRBV5-1 to TRBJ1-4, with D perhaps matching TRBD1 (5 bases). Germline CDR1 reads SGHRS; CDR2 reads YFSETQ. CDR3 size: 14 residues. V lost 0 bases and J lost 7, with 10 bases in between. The CDR3 DNA sequence: TGCGCCAGCAGCTTGGGGCAGGGAAGTGAAAAACTGTTTTTT. It translates to CASSLGQGSEKLFF. The whole variable domain, remainder taken from reference TRBV5-1 and TRBJ1-4, is KAGVTQTPRYLIKTRGQQVTLSCSPISGHRSVSWYQQTPGQGLQFLFEYFSETQRNKGNFPGRFSGRQFSNSRSEMNVSTLELGDSALYLCASSLGQGSEKLFFGSGTQLSVL.

This chain links TRBV29-1 with TRBJ1-2, with TRBD1 matching over 11 bases. Germline values: CDR1 SQVTM, CDR2 ANQGSEA. Trimming cost V 4 bases and J 4 bases; bases outside gene matches: 8. The CDR3 has 15 amino acids. The CDR3 coding sequence is TGCAGCGTTGGTACCCTCGGGACAGGGGGCTATGGCTACACCTTC. This sequence encodes CSVGTLGTGGYGYTF. Combining the CDR3 with reference TRBV29-1 and TRBJ1-2 gives the whole variable domain SAVISQKPSRDICQRGTSLTIQCQVDSQVTMMFWYRQQPGQSLTLIATANQGSEATYESGFVIDKFPISRPNLTFSTLTVSNMSPEDSSIYLCSVGTLGTGGYGYTFGSGTRLTVV.

The rearrangement joins TRBV5-6 to TRBJ2-2, with a possible D match to TRBD1 (6 bases). The germline V gene has CDR1 SGHDT and CDR2 YYEEEE. The CDR3 has 16 amino acids. The germline V and J ends were trimmed by 5 bases and 4 bases, with 18 bases remaining between them. The CDR3 DNA sequence: TGTGCCAGCAGTGGAACAGGGTACATGACCACCGGGGAGCTGTTTTTT. Protein: CASSGTGYMTTGELFF.

The V and J genes are TRBV6-5 and TRBJ2-1, with 8 bases fitting TRBD1. The CDR3 has 13 amino acids. Germline trimming cut 8 bases from V and 8 bases from J; bases unmatched to any gene: 8. Germline V gene lookup returns CDR1 MNHEY and CDR2 SVGAGI. This CDR3 is CASGGQERYEQFF. CDR3 nucleotides: TGTGCCAGCGGGGGACAGGAACGGTATGAGCAGTTCTTC.

V gene TRBV6-5 combines with J gene TRBJ1-1; 9 bases fit TRBD1. Germline V gene data show CDR1 as MNHEY and CDR2 as SVGAGI. V was clipped by 4 bases and J by 1 base; unmatched bases: 1. The CDR3 is 14 amino acids. This CDR3 reads CASSWTGANTEAFF. CDR3 DNA sequence: TGTGCCAGCAGTTGGACAGGGGCGAACACTGAAGCTTTCTTT.

A single count supports this clone. CDR3 in amino acids: CSVEEWGLTEAFF. The CDR3 DNA sequence: TGCAGCGTTGAAGAATGGGGGCTGACTGAAGCTTTCTTT. V usage is TRBV29-1 and J usage is TRBJ1-1; TRBD1 might be the D (6 bases). Germline V lookup: CDR1 SQVTM, CDR2 ANQGSEA. This CDR3 has 13 amino acids. V lost 0 bases, J lost 5 bases, and 10 bases lay in between.

As to this clone: The junction and the germline gene differ at one end; a read error may be behind it. The genes are TRBV7-7 and TRBJ2-3; 10 bases are a match to TRBD2. This CDR3 comprises 15 residues. Looked up from germline, CDR1 is SSHAT and CDR2 is FNYEAQ (reference sequence). The CDR3 here is CASSLNSGGTDTQYF. The CDR3 coding sequence is TGTGCTAGCAGCTTAAATAGCGGGGGGACAGATACGCAGTATTTT.

The chain is built from TRBV4-3 and TRBJ2-5; 7 nucleotides line up with TRBD2. The germline CDR1 and CDR2 sequences are LGHNA and YSLEER. This CDR3 is 16 amino acids long. J lost 4 bases, V lost 4 bases, and 12 bases had no gene match. The CDR3 loop reads CASSRRLASSAETQYF. DNA of the CDR3: TGCGCCAGCAGCCGCAGACTAGCTTCTAGTGCAGAGACCCAGTACTTC.